A selection of T cell receptor beta chains follows, all from one sample in a study of human T cells and chemical hapten exposure. TCRdb analysed the RACE reads with MiXCR anew, one entry per CDR3 protein. The profile shows some 170,000 distinct CDR3 sequences, around a quarter of them singletons. Sequences were derived from whole blood, sampled in connection with sensitization to the hapten diphenylcyclopropenone (DPC). Source of these receptors: a woman between 18 and 29 years old with alopecia areata. Some clones in this sample may be carry-over from other donors' samples. CDR3s include the opening cysteine and the closing phenylalanine or tryptophan. The D gene is left open where the match is weak. Rows may omit the clone size; those that give it use once, few, many or a size class.

CDR3 DNA,CDR3 protein,D gene,V gene,J gene,CDR3 length,clone size
TGCAGTGAGCGTGGAGGTAACACTGAAGCTTTCTTT,CSERGGNTEAFF,.,TRBV20-1,TRBJ1-1,12,.
TGCGCCAGCTCAGTGGGGGCTGAGCAGTTCTTC,CASSVGAEQFF,.,TRBV5-1,TRBJ2-1,11,.
TGCAGCGTTGTGGGACAGGGGAACGAGCAGTACTTC,CSVVGQGNEQYF,TRBD1,TRBV29-1,TRBJ2-7,12,few
TGCAGTGCGAAAGACAGGGCGTGGGGCACAGATACGCAGTATTTT,CSAKDRAWGTDTQYF,TRBD1,TRBV20-1,TRBJ2-3,15,many
TGTGCCAGCAGCCAAGAAGCGGTGAGAGGGGCTCGGAGCGAGCAGTACTTC,CASSQEAVRGARSEQYF,.,TRBV4-2,TRBJ2-7,17,.
TGCAGTGCTAGAGATCTGGGGGCCTCCGATGAGCAGTTCTTC,CSARDLGASDEQFF,.,TRBV20-1,TRBJ2-1,14,.
TGTGCCAGCAGTAAGCCGGGACAGTCGAACACTGAAGCTTTCTTT,CASSKPGQSNTEAFF,TRBD1,TRBV27,TRBJ1-1,15,few
TGTGCCAGCAGCCCGCGTCGGGGCTACACCTTC,CASSPRRGYTF,.,TRBV6-2/TRBV6-3,TRBJ1-2,11,many
TGTGCCAGCAGCTCCCAGGGGGGACAGGCTAACTATGGCTACACCTTC,CASSSQGGQANYGYTF,TRBD1,TRBV9,TRBJ1-2,16,.
TGCGCCAGCAGCAAAACAGGGTTTATTGAAGCTTTCTTT,CASSKTGFIEAFF,.,TRBV5-1,TRBJ1-1,13,.
TGCGCCAGCAGCCACCTTGAGGGCCGGTCGGGGTACGAGCAGTACTTC,CASSHLEGRSGYEQYF,.,TRBV4-3,TRBJ2-7,16,.
TGTGCCAGCAGCCAAGGACCCGGGACTAGGAAAACCGGGGAGCTGTTTTTT,CASSQGPGTRKTGELFF,TRBD2,TRBV3-1,TRBJ2-2,17,few
TGTGTCAGCAGTGACGAGGGATTTGGTGAGCAGTTCTTC,CVSSDEGFGEQFF,.,TRBV6-4,TRBJ2-1,13,.
TGCGCCAGCAGCTTGGGCGGCAGTCCCTACGAGCAGTACTTC,CASSLGGSPYEQYF,.,TRBV5-1,TRBJ2-7,14,.
TGTGCCAGCAGTGAAGGGACCTGGAGCACAGATACGCAGTATTTT,CASSEGTWSTDTQYF,.,TRBV2,TRBJ2-3,15,.
TGTGCCAGCAGCAAAGTGGCACCTAAGGTCGATCAGCCCCAGCATTTT,CASSKVAPKVDQPQHF,.,TRBV21-1,TRBJ1-5,16,.
TGTGCCAGCCGGGGGAGTGGAGACACTGAAGCTTTCTTT,CASRGSGDTEAFF,.,TRBV2,TRBJ1-1,13,.
TGTGCCACCAGCAGAGGGGAGCGGGACTCCTACAATGAGCAGTTCTTC,CATSRGERDSYNEQFF,TRBD2,TRBV15,TRBJ2-1,16,few
TGCGCCAGCAGCTTGGACACCAAGAACACTGAAGCTTTCTTT,CASSLDTKNTEAFF,.,TRBV5-1,TRBJ1-1,14,few
TGTGCCAGCAGTCGTATCTGGAACGAGCAGTACTTC,CASSRIWNEQYF,.,TRBV13,TRBJ2-7,12,few
TGCAGTGCTAGAGTCGGGACCATGAACACTGAAGCTTTCTTT,CSARVGTMNTEAFF,.,TRBV20-1,TRBJ1-1,14,.
TGTGCCAGCAGTTTATCGAAGGGGAGGCCCCAGCATTTT,CASSLSKGRPQHF,.,TRBV27,TRBJ1-5,13,few
TGTGCCAGCAGCCCCGGGACAGCCTACTATGGCTACACCTTC,CASSPGTAYYGYTF,TRBD1,TRBV4-2,TRBJ1-2,14,few
TGCGCCAGCAGCCAAGATGGGACAGGGGCAACTACTGAAGCTTTCTTT,CASSQDGTGATTEAFF,TRBD1,TRBV4-1,TRBJ1-1,16,many
TGCGCCAGCAGCTTAAGCGGGAGTGATACGCAGTATTTT,CASSLSGSDTQYF,TRBD2,TRBV5-1,TRBJ2-3,13,.
TGCGCCAGCCGCCCAGATAAGACGTCAGCTAACTATGGCTACACCTTC,CASRPDKTSANYGYTF,.,TRBV5-1,TRBJ1-2,16,.
TGCGCCAGCAGCCCCGAAGGGCGGGGAGAAAAACTGTTTTTT,CASSPEGRGEKLFF,.,TRBV5-1,TRBJ1-4,14,.
TGTGCCAGCACCTCAACTTACGAGCAGTACTTC,CASTSTYEQYF,.,TRBV6-2/TRBV6-3,TRBJ2-7,11,few
TGTGCCAGCAGCTTAGGCCTAGCGGGAGCGGAAGAGACCCAGTACTTC,CASSLGLAGAEETQYF,TRBD2,TRBV7-9,TRBJ2-5,16,few
TGTGCCTTTCAGGGGGCGGCGGTTCAAGAGACCCAGTACTTC,CAFQGAAVQETQYF,TRBD1,TRBV25-1,TRBJ2-5,14,few
TGCAGTGCTAGATCGGGGTTCACCGACACTGAAGCTTTCTTT,CSARSGFTDTEAFF,.,TRBV20-1,TRBJ1-1,14,few
TGTGCCAGCACATCCTTGACAGTCAACACCGGGGAGCTGTTTTTT,CASTSLTVNTGELFF,.,TRBV18,TRBJ2-2,15,once
TGTGCCACCAGCCCCCGGGATGAGGGGGCCGGACAGCCCCAGCATTTT,CATSPRDEGAGQPQHF,TRBD1,TRBV15,TRBJ1-5,16,.
TGTGCCAGCAGCCACCGGGTCCTCGGGCCTTTTTACACTGAAGCTTTCTTT,CASSHRVLGPFYTEAFF,.,TRBV11-2,TRBJ1-1,17,.
TGTGCCAGCTCACCGCTCGGGCCCGGGACTAGCTCGAGTGAGCAGTTCTTC,CASSPLGPGTSSSEQFF,TRBD2,TRBV18,TRBJ2-1,17,.
TGTGCCAGCAGCCAAGGGACTAGCGGACGGGATGAGCAGTTCTTC,CASSQGTSGRDEQFF,TRBD2,TRBV7-9,TRBJ2-1,15,.
TGTGCCAGCAGCTGGACTAGCGGGGCCTCGGGGTCCCAGTACTTC,CASSWTSGASGSQYF,TRBD2,TRBV5-5,TRBJ2-5,15,.
TGCAGCGTTGTGGCGGGGAACACTGAAGCTTTCTTT,CSVVAGNTEAFF,.,TRBV29-1,TRBJ1-1,12,few
TGTGCCAGCAGCCCTTCGGACCAAAGAGGCGCAGATACGCAGTATTTT,CASSPSDQRGADTQYF,.,TRBV4-2,TRBJ2-3,16,.